The next 3 T cell receptor beta chains were all read from a single sample in a study of T cells in tuberculosis. Time point given: new active TB diagnosis, blood taken before or within 7 days of starting treatment. The assay was immunoSEQ multiplex PCR, and TCRdb's table has in-frame clones only and misses some. The table records some 40,000 clones, approximately 94% of them present only once. The source was PBMCs, collected at tuberculosis diagnosis. These receptors were collected from an adult with tuberculosis.

This chain connects TRBV25-1 to TRBJ2-7; 8 bases fit TRBD2. Trimming cost V 8 bases and J 0 bases; bases outside gene matches: 9. Germline lookup yields CDR1 MGHDK and CDR2 SYGVNS. The CDR3 consists of 15 residues. The CDR3 nucleotides read TGTGCCAGCTCCAGGGCGGGGGGTACCTCCTACGAGCAGTACTTC. Its translation is CASSRAGGTSYEQYF.

The rearrangement uses TRBV6-1 and TRBJ1-1; TRBD1 might be the D (5 bases). Trimming pared 2 bases from V and 4 bases from J, leaving 14 bases between. Germline V gives CDR1 MNHNS, CDR2 SASEGT. The CDR3 is made up of 15 amino acids. In nucleotides, the CDR3 is TGTGCCAGCAGTGAATTAATCGGGGGTCTCACTGAAGCTTTCTTT. It encodes CASSELIGGLTEAFF.

This chain joins TRBV7-2 and TRBJ1-2; D unclear. The germline V and J ends were trimmed by 5 bases and 1 base, with 11 bases remaining between them. Germline CDR1 SGHTA, CDR2 FQGNSA. This CDR3 has 14 amino acids. CDR3 region: CASSPSAYNYGYTF. The DNA of the CDR3 is TGTGCCAGCAGCCCCAGCGCATATAACTATGGCTACACCTTC.